These 13 T cell receptor beta chains share one sample of origin, sequenced in a study of T cells after yellow fever vaccination. TCRdb re-called the 5' RACE reads through MiXCR, storing one row per CDR3 protein. Of about 260,000 distinct CDR3 sequences listed, over 10% are singletons. The starting material was CD4+ T cells sorted from PBMCs, obtained 45 days after the yellow fever booster vaccination. These TCRs come from a man aged 25 to 40 who received the YFV17D yellow fever vaccine.

The chain links TRBV10-3 to TRBJ1-1; 7 positions agree with TRBD1. Trimming cost V 7 bases and J 4 bases; bases outside gene matches: 6. Germline V gene data show CDR1 as ENHRY and CDR2 as SYGVKD. This CDR3 region has 13 residues. The CDR3 DNA reads as TGTGCCATCACTGGACAGGAGAGCACTGAAGCTTTCTTT. Encoded protein: CAITGQESTEAFF.

The rearrangement joins TRBV3-1 to TRBJ2-2; D is uncertain. V was cut by 1 base and J by 4 bases, with 1 base left in between. This CDR3 is built from 12 residues. Germline V gene data show CDR1 as LGHDT and CDR2 as YNNKEL (reference sequence). The CDR3 sequence: CASSQGTGELFF. DNA of the CDR3: TGTGCCAGCAGCCAAGGCACCGGGGAGCTGTTTTTT.

This clonotype has just a few counts. The chain has TRBV5-5 and TRBJ2-7; no firm D call. The germline V gene has CDR1 SGHKS and CDR2 YYEKEE (reference sequence). The CDR3 extends over 15 amino acids. Deletions cut 5 bases from V and 3 bases from J, with 18 bases between. CDR3: CASRAGSSERYEQYF. The CDR3 nucleotides read TGTGCCAGCAGGGCCGGGTCCAGCGAACGCTACGAGCAGTACTTC.

The V gene is TRBV20-1, the J gene TRBJ2-5; TRBD2 matches 9 bases. CDR3 size: 13 residues. V trimming: 4 bases; J trimming: 5 bases; junction bases outside the gene matches: 5. The germline V gene encodes CDR1 DFQATT and CDR2 SNEGSKA (reference sequence). CDR3 nucleotides: TGCAGTGCTACGGGACTAGCTGCGGAGACCCAGTACTTC. Encoded protein: CSATGLAAETQYF.

This chain uses TRBV12-3 or TRBV12-4 with TRBJ2-2, with TRBD1 matching over 8 bases. Unmatched junction bases numbered 3, after V lost 3 bases and J lost 3 bases. This CDR3 region has 15 residues. In nucleotides, the CDR3 is TGTGCCAGCAGTTTGGACAGGGCCCACACCGGGGAGCTGTTTTTT. It yields the protein CASSLDRAHTGELFF.

There are a few counts of this clonotype. The chain links TRBV14 to TRBJ2-5; D is ambiguous. Looked up from germline, CDR1 is SGHDN and CDR2 is FVKESK. V lost 0 bases, J lost 7 bases, and 12 bases lay in between. The CDR3 is made up of 14 amino acids. CDR3 nucleotides: TGTGCCAGCAGCCAAGAGGGCCGTTTGGGGACCCAGTACTTC. Translated: CASSQEGRLGTQYF. Drawing the rest from reference TRBV14 and TRBJ2-5, the complete variable domain is EAGVTQFPSHSVIEKGQTVTLRCDPISGHDNLYWYRRVMGKEIKFLLHFVKESKQDESGMPNNRFLAERTGGTYSTLKVQPAELEDSGVYFCASSQEGRLGTQYFGPGTRLLVL.

This clonotype was seen more than once but under ten times. The J gene is TRBJ1-2, the V gene TRBV28; D is perhaps TRBD1 (5 bases). Trimming took off 10 bases at V and 8 bases at J, with 23 bases between the two ends. The CDR3 totals 14 residues. Germline V gene sequence: CDR1 MDHEN, CDR2 SYDVKM. CDR3 region: CATQRPGVVWGYTF. The DNA for the CDR3 is TGTGCCACTCAAAGGCCGGGGGTCGTTTGGGGCTACACCTTC.

This clonotype has a handful of counts. The chain couples TRBV11-2 to TRBJ2-3, with TRBD2 as a possible D gene (5 bases). The germline V gene has CDR1 SGHAT and CDR2 FQNNGV. The CDR3 runs to 15 residues. V dropped 2 bases and J dropped 2 bases, with 11 bases sitting between them. This CDR3 is CASSLRGFITDTQYF. The CDR3 nucleotides are TGTGCCAGCAGCTTAAGAGGGTTCATCACAGATACGCAGTATTTT.

This clonotype occurred a few times. The chain couples TRBV5-5 to TRBJ2-7; TRBD2 might be the D (6 bases). This CDR3 is built from 14 residues. V was trimmed by 2 bases and J by 6 bases, leaving 15 bases between them. CDR1 is SGHKS and CDR2 is YYEKEE in the germline V gene (reference sequence). CDR3 loop: CASSFTGVTGEQYF. Here the CDR3 DNA reads TGTGCCAGCAGCTTCACGGGAGTGACGGGCGAGCAGTACTTC. Full variable domain (rest looked up from reference TRBV5-5 and TRBJ2-7): DAGVTQSPTHLIKTRGQQVTLRCSPISGHKSVSWYQQVLGQGPQFIFQYYEKEERGRGNFPDRFSARQFPNYSSELNVNALLLGDSALYLCASSFTGVTGEQYFGPGTRLTVT.

This chain connects TRBV10-3 to TRBJ2-3; TRBD2 matches at 11 bases. This CDR3 is 18 amino acids long. CDR1 is ENHRY and CDR2 is SYGVKD in the germline V gene. V shed 3 bases and J 1 base; nucleotides not matched to a gene: 9. The CDR3 DNA is TGTGCCATCAGTGATAGCGGGAGGGCCGCTCGGGGCACAGATACGCAGTATTTT. Translation gives CAISDSGRAARGTDTQYF.

The rearrangement joins TRBV5-4 to TRBJ2-1, with D tentatively TRBD1 (5 bases). CDR1 is SGHNT and CDR2 is YYREEE in the germline V gene (reference sequence). The V and J ends lost 0 bases and 8 bases respectively, with 9 bases between them. The CDR3 covers 13 residues. The CDR3 here is CASSLAQGHEQFF. In DNA form, the CDR3 reads TGTGCCAGCAGCTTGGCCCAGGGTCATGAGCAGTTCTTC.

As concerns this clonotype: An end of the junction does not agree with germline; a read error may underlie this. The chain links TRBV30 to TRBJ2-3, with 13 bases lining up with TRBD2. In germline, CDR1 is GTSNPN, CDR2 SVGIG (reference sequence). This CDR3 comprises 17 residues. The CDR3 reads CASTSGRTKGSIDTQYF. CDR3 DNA sequence: TGTGCCTCGACTAGCGGGAGGACGAAGGGTAGCATAGATACGCAGTATTTT.

This clonotype appeared many times. CDR3 sequence reads: CASGLAEGYEQFF. CDR3 sequence (DNA): TGTGCTAGTGGTTTGGCAGAAGGCTATGAGCAGTTCTTC. This chain connects TRBV12-5 to TRBJ2-1; D gene uncertain. Trimming shortened V by 1 base and J by 8 bases, and 9 bases separated the two germline ends. The germline V gene has CDR1 LGHNT and CDR2 FRNRAP. The CDR3 runs 13 residues.